This TCR beta chain was found in a study of cytomegalovirus exposure and HLA in healthy donors. Overall study results and limits: Among donors in an Asian-associated ancestry cluster, a later analysis reportedly found fewer N-insertions than the roughly 700-donor mean.

The V gene lost 4 bases and the J gene lost 7 bases, with 17 bases spanning the gap. CDR3 length: 15 residues. Germline V gives CDR1 MNHNS, CDR2 SASEGT. The PCR employed 60 Vbeta primers together with 13 Jbeta primers. Libraries were prepared by immunoSEQ multiplex PCR; TCRdb keeps only in-frame clonotypes and omits some of them. This table lists 100,000 to 150,000 clones. For this clone: No antigen is known for it.

Sequenced material: PBMCs. The source of this sequence is a man aged 18 to 30 in good health and CMV-seronegative. This chain uses TRBV6-1 with TRBJ2-4; weak D call: TRBD2 (6 bases). The CDR3 DNA reads TGTGCCAGCAGTGTCGAGGGGTCCCGGGGGAACATTCAGTACTTC. This encodes CASSVEGSRGNIQYF.